Detailed here is one T cell receptor beta chain. This sample was taken from a study of blood T cell repertoires in COVID-19. On the study more broadly: Collection of acute and convalescent COVID-19 samples took place in the United States, Italy and Spain.

Authors' processing steps: Nucleated cell counts were estimated from reference gene primer amplification. Clones were read by immunoSEQ multiplex PCR, and TCRdb kept only the in-frame ones, dropping some. D and trimming were read from the DNA, whereas the V and J calls and clone size are those reported in that table. The data contain more than 200,000 clones, under 90% of them singletons. CDR3 length: 16 amino acids. V was trimmed by 6 bases and J by 8 bases, leaving 22 bases between them. Germline V gene sequence: CDR1 MGHDK, CDR2 SYGVNS. The sequence was collected from a man in his fifties or sixties with acute or convalescent COVID-19. The sample was peripheral blood. This chain links TRBV25-1 with TRBJ1-4, with D possibly TRBD1 on 5 matching bases. As DNA, the CDR3 is TGTGCCAGCAGCGAGGGGAGGTTCGGGACTTCGGAAAAACTGTTTTTT. It translates to CASSEGRFGTSEKLFF.